This T cell receptor beta chain came from a study of blood T cell repertoires in COVID-19. The method was immunoSEQ multiplex PCR; TCRdb's version includes in-frame clones alone and lacks a portion of them. Here the sample spans about 78,000 clones, about 89% being singletons. CDR1 is LGHDT, CDR2 YNNKEL, per germline (reference sequence). This CDR3 spans 15 amino acids. V shed 1 base and J shed 4 bases, with 11 bases lying between them. V gene TRBV3-1 (or the pseudogene TRBV3-2) combines with J gene TRBJ2-1, with D perhaps matching TRBD1 (5 bases). The receptor was isolated from a woman aged 55 to 70 with acute or convalescent COVID-19. Sequenced input: peripheral blood. The CDR3 DNA is TGTGCCAGCAGCCAAGGGGGCAGTCCTTACAATGAGCAGTTCTTC. Encoded protein: CASSQGGSPYNEQFF.